The 3 T cell receptor beta chains presented below share a single source sample, sequenced in a study of identical twins. Each CDR3 protein gets one entry after TCRdb re-called the 5' RACE reads with MiXCR. The data contain some 760,000 distinct CDR3 sequences, 18% of them singletons. A further study also used this sample, focusing on T cells expressing NK-cell markers.

The sample consisted of PBMCs. Receptor source: a woman younger than 30 in good health.

This clonotype was counted only a few times. V is TRBV20-1 and J is TRBJ2-5; D is unresolved. V gave up 3 bases and J gave up 4 bases, with 12 bases separating them. The CDR3 sequence is 13 residues long. CDR1 DFQATT and CDR2 SNEGSKA come from the germline V gene (reference sequence). The CDR3 coding sequence is TGCAGTGCTAGCCAGAGTTCGGCAGAGACCCAGTACTTC. Translated: CSASQSSAETQYF.

This clonotype was observed many times. The rearrangement uses TRBV12-5 and TRBJ2-3; 7 bases agree with TRBD2. This CDR3 spans 16 amino acids. Per the germline V gene, CDR1 is LGHNT and CDR2 is FRNRAP. V shed 3 bases, J shed 6 bases, and the junction held 12 bases outside the gene matches. CDR3 nucleotide sequence: TGTGCTAGTGGTTTCTCTCTAGCGGTGAAGGTCGATACGCAGTATTTT. Protein sequence: CASGFSLAVKVDTQYF.

This sequence joins TRBV11-2 and TRBJ2-1; 13 bases agree with TRBD2. Per the germline V gene, CDR1 is SGHAT and CDR2 is FQNNGV. The V gene end was trimmed by 1 base and the J gene end by 6 bases; junction bases not matched to a gene: 3. The CDR3 has 16 residues. The DNA of the CDR3 is TGTGCCAGCAGCTTAGTGGGACTAGCGGGGACCAATGAGCAGTTCTTC. It encodes CASSLVGLAGTNEQFF.